These T cell receptor beta chains were read from a single sample in a study of neurological immune-mediated disorders. MiXCR, run by TCRdb on the 5' RACE reads, gives a single entry per CDR3 protein. Here the sample spans 36,000 or so distinct CDR3 sequences, about a tenth being singletons. The sequencing input was PBMCs. Source of these receptors: a woman in her thirties with HTLV-1-associated myelopathy (HAM/TSP). The CDR3 runs from the conserved cysteine through the conserved F or W. Each record gives: clone size, D gene, J gene, V gene, CDR3 protein, CDR3 DNA. D genes are given only for firm matches. Rows give clone size only sometimes, using once, few, many, or a class for an expanded clone.

many,TRBD1,TRBJ2-3,TRBV29-1,CSVEWDRAGDTQYF,TGCAGCGTTGAGTGGGACAGGGCAGGGGATACGCAGTATTTT
many,TRBD1,TRBJ2-7,TRBV29-1,CSVATGAAYEQYF,TGCAGCGTGGCGACAGGGGCAGCCTACGAGCAGTACTTC
many,-,TRBJ1-1,TRBV6-1,CASRGMSEAFF,TGTGCCAGCAGGGGCATGAGTGAAGCTTTCTTT
many,-,TRBJ2-3,TRBV20-1,CSAAARGGARTDTQYF,TGCAGTGCTGCAGCGCGTGGGGGGGCCCGTACAGATACGCAGTATTTT
many,TRBD1,TRBJ2-7,TRBV20-1,CSARDRAWEQYF,TGCAGTGCTAGGGACAGGGCGTGGGAGCAGTACTTC
many,TRBD2,TRBJ2-3,TRBV20-1,CSAHRLAGGSADTQYF,TGCAGTGCGCACAGACTAGCGGGGGGGAGTGCAGATACGCAGTATTTT
many,TRBD1,TRBJ2-1,TRBV7-9,CASSLGTGSWEQFF,TGTGCCAGCAGCTTGGGGACAGGGAGTTGGGAGCAGTTCTTC
many,-,TRBJ1-5,TRBV12-3/TRBV12-4,CASRGTADQPQHF,TGTGCCAGCAGGGGCACAGCGGATCAGCCCCAGCATTTT
many,TRBD1,TRBJ2-1,TRBV18,CASSRDRADNEQFF,TGTGCCAGCTCACGGGACAGGGCGGACAATGAGCAGTTCTTC
many,-,TRBJ2-7,TRBV6-5,CASSYAGRAVGEQYF,TGTGCCAGCAGTTACGCTGGCAGGGCCGTAGGGGAGCAGTACTTC
many,-,TRBJ2-2,TRBV27,CASRSPGRGRAGELFF,TGTGCCAGCAGATCCCCGGGCAGGGGAAGAGCCGGGGAGCTGTTTTTT
many,TRBD1,TRBJ2-7,TRBV3-1,CASSQAGQLTTYEQYF,TGTGCCAGCAGCCAAGCGGGACAGCTAACCACCTACGAGCAGTACTTC
many,TRBD1,TRBJ1-1,TRBV20-1,CSVQTGETEAFF,TGCAGTGTACAGACAGGGGAAACTGAAGCTTTCTTT
-,-,TRBJ2-3,TRBV20-1,CSARDFAITSTDTQYF,TGCAGTGCACGGGACTTCGCCATCACTAGCACAGATACGCAGTATTTT
-,-,TRBJ2-7,TRBV29-1,CSVASREGATEQYF,TGCAGCGTTGCCTCCAGGGAAGGGGCGACAGAGCAGTACTTC
many,TRBD2,TRBJ2-3,TRBV7-2,CASRLAGGQDTQYF,TGTGCCAGCAGACTAGCGGGGGGGCAGGATACGCAGTATTTT
many,-,TRBJ2-7,TRBV20-1,CSASHHRAREQYF,TGCAGTGCTTCCCACCACAGGGCCCGCGAGCAGTACTTC
-,-,TRBJ1-3,TRBV20-1,CSASWGLGSTIYF,TGTAGTGCTAGCTGGGGACTGGGGAGCACCATATATTTT
many,TRBD2,TRBJ2-2,TRBV7-9,CASSLLAGVVGSGELFF,TGTGCCAGCAGCTTACTAGCGGGGGTCGTCGGGTCCGGGGAGCTGTTTTTT
many,-,TRBJ1-1,TRBV12-3/TRBV12-4,CASSLARASAAFF,TGTGCCAGCAGTTTGGCCAGGGCGTCGGCCGCTTTCTTT
many,-,TRBJ2-2,TRBV5-1,CASSLVQGGSTGELFF,TGCGCCAGCAGCTTGGTGCAGGGGGGTTCGACCGGGGAGCTGTTTTTT
many,-,TRBJ2-1,TRBV20-1,CSARMGAGEQFF,TGCAGTGCTAGAATGGGGGCCGGTGAGCAGTTCTTC
many,-,TRBJ2-1,TRBV12-3/TRBV12-4,CASGGGSPYNEQFF,TGTGCCAGCGGAGGGGGTAGTCCCTACAATGAGCAGTTCTTC
many,-,TRBJ2-1,TRBV7-8,CASSLPRQGRLNEQFF,TGTGCCAGCAGCTTACCCCGGCAGGGTAGGCTCAATGAGCAGTTCTTC
many,-,TRBJ1-1,TRBV3-1,CASSQSINTEAFF,TGTGCCAGCAGCCAATCGATTAACACTGAAGCTTTCTTT
many,TRBD1,TRBJ1-1,TRBV20-1,CSAKTGGPNTEAFF,TGCAGTGCTAAAACAGGGGGACCGAACACTGAAGCTTTCTTT
many,-,TRBJ1-1,TRBV2,CASSEGNIGTEAFF,TGTGCCAGCAGTGAAGGGAATATCGGCACTGAAGCTTTCTTT
many,-,TRBJ2-7,TRBV5-1,CASSLDGQGSSYEQYF,TGCGCCAGCAGCTTGGATGGGCAGGGAAGCTCCTACGAGCAGTACTTC
many,-,TRBJ1-1,TRBV12-3/TRBV12-4,CASSRFRDTEAFF,TGTGCCAGCAGCCGCTTCCGGGACACTGAAGCTTTCTTT
-,-,TRBJ2-7,TRBV9,CASSVDGVGEQYF,TGTGCCAGCAGCGTAGACGGGGTCGGCGAGCAGTACTTC
-,TRBD1,TRBJ2-2,TRBV19,CASTPRTGLTGELFF,TGTGCCAGTACCCCAAGGACAGGGTTAACCGGGGAGCTGTTTTTT
many,-,TRBJ2-2,TRBV20-1,CSARTSNTGELFF,TGCAGTGCTAGGACTTCAAACACCGGGGAGCTGTTTTTT
many,-,TRBJ1-5,TRBV18,CASSRGYSNQPQHF,TGTGCCAGCTCAAGGGGATATAGCAATCAGCCCCAGCATTTT
many,TRBD2,TRBJ2-3,TRBV20-1,CSASRPTSGGPAATDTQYF,TGCAGTGCTTCACGCCCGACTAGCGGGGGGCCGGCTGCCACAGATACGCAGTATTTT
many,TRBD1,TRBJ2-7,TRBV20-1,CSARDRTGLGEQYF,TGCAGTGCTAGAGACCGGACAGGGCTTGGGGAGCAGTACTTC
many,-,TRBJ1-1,TRBV20-1,CSARRDTPEAFF,TGCAGTGCTAGACGGGACACCCCTGAAGCTTTCTTT
many,TRBD1,TRBJ1-2,TRBV20-1,CSARAPPQGPPPFYYGYTF,TGCAGTGCTAGGGCCCCCCCACAGGGGCCGCCTCCTTTTTACTATGGCTACACCTTC
many,TRBD2,TRBJ2-3,TRBV5-1,CASSFLASGGRFTDTQYF,TGCGCCAGCAGCTTCCTGGCTAGCGGGGGGAGGTTCACAGATACGCAGTATTTT
many,-,TRBJ1-2,TRBV5-1,CASRLGRDPPYGYTF,TGCGCCAGCAGGCTAGGTCGGGACCCCCCCTATGGCTACACCTTC
many,TRBD2,TRBJ2-2,TRBV20-1,CSASPRGGTGELFF,TGCAGTGCTAGTCCTCGCGGGGGAACCGGGGAGCTGTTTTTT
many,TRBD2,TRBJ2-1,TRBV5-1,CASSFGASGGTLNNEQFF,TGCGCCAGCAGCTTCGGGGCTAGCGGGGGAACCCTAAACAATGAGCAGTTCTTC
many,-,TRBJ1-5,TRBV5-1,CASSFLPDYQPQHF,TGCGCCAGCAGCTTCCTGCCTGACTATCAGCCCCAGCATTTT
many,-,TRBJ2-7,TRBV5-1,CASSGVATYEQYF,TGCGCCAGCTCTGGGGTAGCTACCTACGAGCAGTACTTC
many,TRBD1,TRBJ2-7,TRBV20-1,CSARRDRILAYEQYF,TGCAGTGCTCGCCGGGACAGAATTTTGGCCTACGAGCAGTACTTC
-,-,TRBJ2-7,TRBV9,CASSVDEGFTYEQYF,TGTGCCAGCAGCGTAGATGAGGGGTTCACCTACGAGCAGTACTTC